These 26 T cell receptor beta chains were sequenced from one sample in a study of cytomegalovirus exposure and HLA in healthy donors. The primer mix had 60 Vbeta and 13 Jbeta primers. The assay was immunoSEQ multiplex PCR, and TCRdb's table has in-frame clones only and misses some. The sample carries tens of thousands of clones, over 65% recorded once. The sample taken for sequencing was PBMCs. All receptors derive from a man in his forties in good health and CMV-seronegative.

CDR3 sequence reads: CATTNRAGWDQPQHF. CDR3 in DNA: TGTGCCACTACGAACAGGGCTGGTTGGGATCAGCCCCAGCATTTT. The rearrangement joins TRBV19 to TRBJ1-5, with a weak D call TRBD1 (6 bases). The CDR3 spans 15 residues. The germline V gene has CDR1 LNHDA and CDR2 SQIVND (reference sequence). Trimming left V 10 bases short and J 5 bases short, with 21 bases between.

The V gene is TRBV5-6, the J gene TRBJ2-3; possible D gene TRBD1, 6 bases. V lost 1 base and J 4 bases, leaving 13 bases between the germline ends. This CDR3 comprises 15 residues. From germline, CDR1 is SGHDT and CDR2 YYEEEE. The CDR3 DNA sequence: TGTGCCAGCAGCTTGAAGACAGGTGTGTCAGATACGCAGTATTTT. Its translation: CASSLKTGVSDTQYF.

The chain recombines TRBV30 with TRBJ2-5; 11 bases line up with TRBD2. The J call may be incorrect, as the DNA end agrees better with TRBJ2-7. The germline V gene encodes CDR1 GTSNPN and CDR2 SVGIG (reference sequence). The CDR3 has 16 amino acids. The CDR3 protein is CAWSPSRTSGSYEQYF. The CDR3 coding sequence is TGTGCCTGGAGCCCTTCCCGGACTAGCGGGTCCTACGAGCAGTACTTC.

V gene TRBV15 combines with J gene TRBJ2-1, with D unresolved. V lost 1 base, J lost 2 bases, and 6 bases lay in between. This CDR3 is built from 14 residues. CDR1 is LNHNV, CDR2 YYDKDF, per germline (reference sequence). CDR3 protein: CATSRGSTYNEQFF. CDR3 sequence (DNA): TGTGCCACCAGCAGAGGTAGTACCTACAATGAGCAGTTCTTC.

V gene TRBV6-6 combines with J gene TRBJ1-1; TRBD1 matches 10 bases. Germline CDR1 and CDR2: MNHNY and SVGAGI (reference sequence). The CDR3 length is 15 residues. V was pared by 8 bases and J by 5 bases, with 11 bases of the junction left unmatched. CDR3 sequence reads: CASGGDRGIWTEAFF. The CDR3 nucleotides are TGTGCCAGCGGTGGGGACAGGGGAATTTGGACTGAAGCTTTCTTT.

This clone was counted once. The rearrangement links TRBV28 to TRBJ2-1, with TRBD1 identical over 8 bases. Trimming removed 3 bases from V and 8 bases from J; junction bases left unmatched: 15. CDR3 length equals 17 residues. CDR1 and CDR2 from the germline V gene are MDHEN and SYDVKM. CDR3 in amino acids: CASSLTPGQGAGDEQFF. The DNA of the CDR3 is TGTGCCAGCAGTTTGACGCCGGGGCAGGGGGCTGGAGATGAGCAGTTCTTC.

The rearrangement uses TRBV30 and TRBJ2-1; a possible D gene is TRBD1 (5 bases). V was pared by 5 bases and J by 9 bases, with 17 bases between. This CDR3 spans 13 amino acids. Germline V CDR1 and CDR2: GTSNPN, SVGIG (reference sequence). DNA for the CDR3: TGTGCCTGGGACCGGACAAGTAGGGGTGAGCAGTTCTTC. Protein product: CAWDRTSRGEQFF.

V gene TRBV6-6 combines with J gene TRBJ2-7, with 12 positions matching TRBD2. The ends lost 5 bases at V and 2 bases at J; junction bases unmatched: 4. The CDR3 is made up of 15 amino acids. In germline, CDR1 is MNHNY, CDR2 SVGAGI (reference sequence). CDR3 coding DNA: TGTGCCAGCAGTGAGACTAGCGGGGGAGCCTACGAGCAGTACTTC. Translation gives CASSETSGGAYEQYF.

In nucleotides, the CDR3 is TGTGCCAGCAGCCCCCTGGGACTAGCGGGAGGGCACGAGCAGTACTTC. This gives the protein CASSPLGLAGGHEQYF. The chain is built from TRBV7-2 and TRBJ2-5; 16 nucleotides line up with TRBD2. The J call may not be correct, given that the DNA end is closer to TRBJ2-7. Germline lookup yields CDR1 SGHTA and CDR2 FQGNSA. The CDR3 contains 16 residues.

The rearrangement joins TRBV4-3 to TRBJ2-1; TRBD2 matches at 10 bases. The CDR3 consists of 16 residues. CDR1 LGHNA and CDR2 YSLEER come from the germline V gene. The junction had 9 bases not matched to a gene; V was cut back by 3 bases and J by 7 bases. CDR3 region: CASSQRRTSGINEQFF. The CDR3 DNA reads as TGCGCCAGCAGCCAGAGGCGGACTAGCGGAATTAATGAGCAGTTCTTC.

The chain is built from TRBV5-1 and TRBJ2-7; TRBD2 matches at 7 bases. V was pared by 0 bases and J by 0 bases, with 0 bases of the junction left unmatched. Germline-derived CDR1 and CDR2 are SGHRS and YFSETQ. This CDR3 has 14 amino acids. The CDR3 reads CASSLGGSSYEQYF. CDR3 in DNA: TGCGCCAGCAGCTTGGGCGGGAGCTCCTACGAGCAGTACTTC.

The rearrangement uses TRBV2 and TRBJ1-5; D may be TRBD1 (5 bases). The germline V gene encodes CDR1 SNHLY and CDR2 FYNNEI. V lost 2 bases to trimming and J lost 14 bases, with 13 bases between them. The CDR3 has 12 amino acids. This CDR3 reads CASSEWRGSKHF. The DNA of the CDR3 is TGTGCCAGCAGTGAATGGCGGGGGAGTAAGCATTTT.

In this sample, this clone turned up once. The chain employs TRBV5-4 and TRBJ1-2; 7 bases agree with TRBD1. The CDR3 length is 13 residues. Trimming cost V 4 bases and J 4 bases; bases outside gene matches: 4. Per the germline V gene, CDR1 is SGHNT and CDR2 is YYREEE (reference sequence). The CDR3: CASSQGQIYGYTF. CDR3 coding DNA: TGTGCCAGCAGCCAGGGACAGATCTATGGCTACACCTTC. Full variable domain (remainder filled in from reference TRBV5-4 and TRBJ1-2): ETGVTQSPTHLIKTRGQQVTLRCSSQSGHNTVSWYQQALGQGPQFIFQYYREEENGRGNFPPRFSGLQFPNYSSELNVNALELDDSALYLCASSQGQIYGYTFGSGTRLTVV.

The chain links TRBV5-4 to TRBJ1-2; 7 bases match TRBD1. Unmatched junction bases numbered 6, after V lost 4 bases and J lost 3 bases. Per germline, CDR1 SGHNT and CDR2 YYREEE (reference sequence). This CDR3 contains 14 residues. CDR3 sequence reads: CASSIYRGDYGYTF. CDR3 in DNA: TGTGCCAGCAGCATTTACAGGGGAGACTATGGCTACACCTTC.

The chain recombines TRBV4-3 with TRBJ2-5; TRBD1 matches 10 bases. CDR3 length: 19 residues. J gave up 4 bases and V 2 bases, and 16 bases lay outside the gene matches. The V gene's germline CDR1 is LGHNA and CDR2 YSLEER. CDR3 residues: CASSQNEPGQGNSRETQYF. The CDR3 nucleotides are TGCGCCAGCAGCCAAAACGAACCGGGACAGGGGAACTCGAGAGAGACCCAGTACTTC.

The chain is built from TRBV5-1 and TRBJ2-7, with D possibly being TRBD2 (5 bases). This CDR3 region has 13 residues. The V gene's germline CDR1 is SGHRS and CDR2 YFSETQ. V was pared by 0 bases and J by 7 bases, with 11 bases between. CDR3 in DNA: TGCGCCAGCAGCTTGGAGGGCCGGGAAGAGCAGTACTTC. Residues: CASSLEGREEQYF.

This chain connects TRBV28 to TRBJ1-1; TRBD1 agrees at 9 bases. Germline V gene data show CDR1 as MDHEN and CDR2 as SYDVKM. This CDR3 has 15 residues. V gave up 8 bases and J gave up 5 bases; unmatched junction bases: 12. CDR3 bases: TGTGCCAGCCCAAAAGCGGGACAGGGACGTACTGAAGCTTTCTTT. Translation: CASPKAGQGRTEAFF.

The V and J genes are TRBV28 and TRBJ2-5; D not certain. The better agreement between TRBJ2-7 and the DNA end casts doubt on the J call. CDR1 and CDR2 (germline): MDHEN, SYDVKM. The CDR3 covers 12 residues. CDR3 residues: CASSPVSYEQYF. The CDR3 DNA reads as TGTGCCAGCAGCCCCGTTTCCTACGAGCAGTACTTC.

V and J are TRBV4-1 and TRBJ2-5, with D maybe TRBD1 (5 bases). The CDR3 covers 15 residues. Germline V gene data show CDR1 as MGHRA and CDR2 as YSYEKL. The V end lost 2 bases, the J end lost 1 base, and 11 bases lay between the germline ends. CDR3: CASSQPDSFQETQYF. In DNA, the CDR3 is TGCGCCAGCAGCCAACCAGACAGCTTCCAAGAGACCCAGTACTTC.

Only a few counts were recorded for this clone. Here the CDR3 DNA reads TGTGCCAGCAGCTCTCAGGGGGCCTACGAGCAGTACTTC. Amino acid sequence: CASSSQGAYEQYF. The chain carries TRBV7-6 and TRBJ2-7, with 7 bases fitting TRBD1. Losses at the gene ends were 4 bases for V and 2 bases for J; bases not matched to a gene: 2. Germline-derived CDR1 and CDR2 are SGHVS and FNYEAQ. CDR3 length equals 13 residues.

The rearrangement joins TRBV11-1 to TRBJ1-1, with 9 nucleotides matching TRBD1. With 1 base clipped from V and 7 bases from J, the junction kept 4 bases outside the gene matches. Per the germline V gene, CDR1 is SGHAT and CDR2 is FQDESV (reference sequence). The CDR3 consists of 14 residues. DNA for the CDR3: TGTGCCAGCAGCTTAGGCCGGACAGGGGTTGAAGCTTTCTTT. It specifies CASSLGRTGVEAFF. Drawing the rest from reference TRBV11-1 and TRBJ1-1, the complete variable domain is EAEVAQSPRYKITEKSQAVAFWCDPISGHATLYWYRQILGQGPELLVQFQDESVVDDSQLPKDRFSAERLKGVDSTLKIQPAELGDSAMYLCASSLGRTGVEAFFGQGTRLTVV.

The CDR3 region is CASSLWTGADEQYF. The DNA for the CDR3 is TGTGCCAGCAGTCTGTGGACAGGGGCCGACGAGCAGTACTTC. This chain uses TRBV27 with TRBJ2-7, with 9 bases matching TRBD1. This CDR3 spans 14 amino acids. The trim removed 5 bases at V and 5 bases at J, leaving 7 bases unmatched. Germline V CDR1 and CDR2: MNHEY, SMNVEV (reference sequence).

The gene calls are TRBV7-8 and TRBJ2-7, with D possibly matching TRBD2 (6 bases). CDR3 size: 15 residues. Between the trimmed V and J ends, which lost 1 base and 2 bases, there was a span of 12 bases. Germline V gene lookup returns CDR1 SGHVS and CDR2 FQNEAQ. DNA of the CDR3: TGTGCCAGCAGCTTAGGAGGGGACTTCGCCTACGAGCAGTACTTC. Its protein is CASSLGGDFAYEQYF.

This sequence joins TRBV5-6 and TRBJ2-1; TRBD1 aligns across 7 bases. The CDR3 is 13 amino acids. From germline, CDR1 is SGHDT and CDR2 YYEEEE. The J segment lost 9 bases and the V segment lost 0 bases, leaving 3 bases of the junction unmatched. CDR3 amino acids: CASSLASGGEQFF. In DNA, the CDR3 is TGTGCCAGCAGCTTGGCGTCAGGGGGTGAGCAGTTCTTC.

The chain employs TRBV5-1 and TRBJ2-3; 10 bases are a match to TRBD2. The CDR3 runs 15 residues. Looked up from germline, CDR1 is SGHRS and CDR2 is YFSETQ. The junction had 4 bases not matched to a gene; V was cut back by 2 bases and J by 4 bases. DNA for the CDR3: TGCGCCAGCAGCTTCCTAGCGGGAGTTCCAGATACGCAGTATTTT. It encodes CASSFLAGVPDTQYF.

This clone was counted a few times. This chain uses TRBV30 with TRBJ1-2, with D perhaps TRBD1 (6 bases). V gave up 1 base and J gave up 5 bases, with 11 bases separating them. This CDR3 is 13 amino acids long. Germline CDR1 GTSNPN, CDR2 SVGIG (reference sequence). The CDR3: CAWSASGTYGYTF. CDR3 coding DNA: TGTGCCTGGAGTGCGTCCGGGACATATGGCTACACCTTC. The entire variable domain, with the rest obtained from reference TRBV30 and TRBJ1-2, is as follows: SQTIHQWPATLVQPVGSPLSLECTVEGTSNPNLYWYRQAAGRGLQLLFYSVGIGQISSEVPQNLSASRPQDRQFILSSKKLLLSDSGFYLCAWSASGTYGYTFGSGTRLTVV.